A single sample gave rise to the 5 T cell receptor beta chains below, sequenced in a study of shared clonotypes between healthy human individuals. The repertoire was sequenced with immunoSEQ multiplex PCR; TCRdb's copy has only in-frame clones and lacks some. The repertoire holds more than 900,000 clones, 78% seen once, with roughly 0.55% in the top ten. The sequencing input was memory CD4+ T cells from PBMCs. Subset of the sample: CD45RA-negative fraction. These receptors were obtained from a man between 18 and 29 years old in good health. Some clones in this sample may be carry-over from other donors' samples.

The CDR3 coding sequence is TGCGCCAGCAGTTCCGGAGGGAGGTATGAGACCCAGTACTTC. It is translated as CASSSGGRYETQYF. The V and J genes are TRBV5-1 and TRBJ2-5; TRBD2 might be the D (6 bases). V was shortened by 5 bases and J by 5 bases, with 16 bases between the two germline ends. From germline, CDR1 is SGHRS and CDR2 YFSETQ. The CDR3 has 14 amino acids. The full variable domain, in which reference TRBV5-1 and TRBJ2-5 provide the parts outside the CDR3, is KAGVTQTPRYLIKTRGQQVTLSCSPISGHRSVSWYQQTPGQGLQFLFEYFSETQRNKGNFPGRFSGRQFSNSRSEMNVSTLELGDSALYLCASSSGGRYETQYFGPGTRLLVL.

In nucleotides, the CDR3 is TGTGCCAGCTCACCAGGGACAACGAACACCGGGGAGCTGTTTTTT. Its protein product is CASSPGTTNTGELFF. The rearrangement uses TRBV18 and TRBJ2-2, with D tentatively TRBD1 (6 bases). There are 15 residues in the CDR3. Germline lookup yields CDR1 KGHSH and CDR2 LQKENI. V lost 2 bases, J lost 0 bases, and 7 bases lay in between. Looking up the rest from reference TRBV18 and TRBJ2-2 gives the full variable domain: NAGVMQNPRHLVRRRGQEARLRCSPMKGHSHVYWYRQLPEEGLKFMVYLQKENIIDESGMPKERFSAEFPKEGPSILRIQQVVRGDSAAYFCASSPGTTNTGELFFGEGSRLTVL.

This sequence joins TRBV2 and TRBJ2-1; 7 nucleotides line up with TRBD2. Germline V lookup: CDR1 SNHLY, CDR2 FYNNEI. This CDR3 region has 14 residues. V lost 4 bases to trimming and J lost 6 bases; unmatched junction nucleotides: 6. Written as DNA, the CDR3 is TGTGCCAGCAGTGTTCTTCCTAGCGGCAATGAGCAGTTCTTC. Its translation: CASSVLPSGNEQFF.

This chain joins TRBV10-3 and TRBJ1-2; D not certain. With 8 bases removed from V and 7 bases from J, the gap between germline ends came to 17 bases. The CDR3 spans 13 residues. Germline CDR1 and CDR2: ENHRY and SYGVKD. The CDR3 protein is CAISREGIAGYTF. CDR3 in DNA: TGTGCCATCTCCAGAGAAGGGATTGCTGGCTACACCTTC.

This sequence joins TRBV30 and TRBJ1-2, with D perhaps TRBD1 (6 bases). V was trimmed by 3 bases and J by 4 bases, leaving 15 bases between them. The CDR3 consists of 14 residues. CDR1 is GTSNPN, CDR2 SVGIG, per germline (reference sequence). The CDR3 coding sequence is TGTGCCTGGAGCAGACCAGGGGATTCCTATGGCTACACCTTC. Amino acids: CAWSRPGDSYGYTF.